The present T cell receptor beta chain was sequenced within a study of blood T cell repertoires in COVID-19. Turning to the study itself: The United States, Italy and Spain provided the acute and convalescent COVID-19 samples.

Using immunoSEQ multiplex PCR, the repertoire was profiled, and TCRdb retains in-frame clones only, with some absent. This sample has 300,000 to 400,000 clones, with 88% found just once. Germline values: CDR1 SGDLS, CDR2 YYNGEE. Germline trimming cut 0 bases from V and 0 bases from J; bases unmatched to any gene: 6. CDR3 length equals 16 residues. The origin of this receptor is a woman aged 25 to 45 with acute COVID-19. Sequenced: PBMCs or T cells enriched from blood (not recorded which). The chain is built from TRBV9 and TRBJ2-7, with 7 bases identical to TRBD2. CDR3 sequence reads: CASSVGLAGSSYEQYF. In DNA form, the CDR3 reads TGTGCCAGCAGCGTAGGACTAGCCGGGAGCTCCTACGAGCAGTACTTC. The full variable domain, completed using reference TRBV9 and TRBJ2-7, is DSGVTQTPKHLITATGQRVTLRCSPRSGDLSVYWYQQSLDQGLQFLIQYYNGEERAKGNILERFSAQQFPDLHSELNLSSLELGDSALYFCASSVGLAGSSYEQYFGPGTRLTVT.